This is a list of T cell receptor beta chains from one sample in a study of cytomegalovirus exposure and HLA in healthy donors. Method: immunoSEQ multiplex PCR; TCRdb's copy keeps in-frame clones and lacks some. The sample carries 150,000 or so clones, roughly 76% recorded once. The sample taken for sequencing was PBMCs. These receptors were obtained from a young woman in good health and CMV-seropositive. CDR3s include the opening cysteine and the closing phenylalanine or tryptophan. The D gene is left open where the match is weak. Size tells how often a clone was seen (once, few, many) or the class of an expanded clone, and some rows leave it out.

v_call	d_call	j_call	clone_size	cdr3_nt	cdr3_aa
TRBV5-6	TRBD1	TRBJ1-5	.	TGTGCCAGCAGCTTGGGGACAGGGGTACGGAATCAGCCCCAGCATTTT	CASSLGTGVRNQPQHF
TRBV5-6	TRBD1	TRBJ1-5	.	TGTGCCAGCAGCTTGGGACGACAGGGGAATCAGCCCCAGCATTTT	CASSLGRQGNQPQHF
TRBV6-1	.	TRBJ2-7	.	TGTGCCAGCAGTGTGAGGGACTCCTACGAGCAGTACTTC	CASSVRDSYEQYF
TRBV7-6	TRBD1	TRBJ2-5	.	TGTGCCACCCTGGGGACAGGGGGCGGAGCGGAGACCCAGTACTTC	CATLGTGGGAETQYF
TRBV11-2	.	TRBJ2-6	.	TGTGCCAGCAGCTTAGCGGGTAGGGCCAACGTCCTGACTTTC	CASSLAGRANVLTF
TRBV7-8	.	TRBJ2-7	.	TGTGCCAGCAGCTTAGCGCACCGACAGACCTACGAGCAGTACTTC	CASSLAHRQTYEQYF
TRBV6-4	TRBD2	TRBJ2-3	.	TGTGCCAGCAGTGTGTCGCGGGGGGGCCCAGATACGCAGTATTTT	CASSVSRGGPDTQYF
TRBV7-7	.	TRBJ2-5	.	TGTGCCAGCAGCCGAAGTGCCACCCGCGGGGAGACCCAGTACTTC	CASSRSATRGETQYF
TRBV4-1	.	TRBJ1-2	.	TGCGCCAGCAGCCAAGAACCAGGGACTTTTTCGCTTGAGGATGGCTACACCTTC	CASSQEPGTFSLEDGYTF
TRBV7-3	.	TRBJ2-2	once	TGTGCCAGCAGCTTAAACGGGGGACGGAACACCGGGGAGCTGTTTTTT	CASSLNGGRNTGELFF
TRBV5-1	.	TRBJ1-4	.	TGCGCCAGCAGCTTGGAGGGGCGTGGGGAAAAACTGTTTTTT	CASSLEGRGEKLFF
TRBV5-1	TRBD1	TRBJ1-1	.	TGCGCCAGCACAGGACAGGGGGCGAGTACTGAAGCTTTCTTT	CASTGQGASTEAFF
TRBV10-3	TRBD1	TRBJ2-7	.	TGTGCCATCAGGGACCACAGGGGGCCGTACGAGCAGTACTTC	CAIRDHRGPYEQYF
TRBV7-2	TRBD1	TRBJ2-7	few	TGTGCCAGCAGCTTAGCGGGACAGGACTACGAGCAGTACTTC	CASSLAGQDYEQYF
TRBV5-5	TRBD1	TRBJ1-1	.	TGTGCCAGCAGCTGGACAGGGGTGAACACTGAAGCTTTCTTT	CASSWTGVNTEAFF
TRBV2	.	TRBJ1-1	.	TGTGCCAGTGGGAAGGGAGTGAACACTGAAGCTTTCTTT	CASGKGVNTEAFF
TRBV2	.	TRBJ2-2	.	TGTGCCAGCAGTGAAGCGGAAGCGTGGGCGAACACCGGGGAGCTGTTTTTT	CASSEAEAWANTGELFF
TRBV6-6	TRBD1	TRBJ1-5	few	TGTGCCAGCACAGGGGGTGGCAATCAGCCCCAGCATTTT	CASTGGGNQPQHF
TRBV6-5	TRBD1	TRBJ1-5	.	TGTGCCAGCAGTTTGGGGACAGGGTACCAGCCCCAGCATTTT	CASSLGTGYQPQHF
TRBV5-6	TRBD1	TRBJ2-1	.	TGTGCCAGCAGCATCGATCGGACAGGGCCCTGGCAGTTCTTC	CASSIDRTGPWQFF
TRBV28	TRBD1	TRBJ1-5	.	TGTGCCAGCAGTTTAAGGGGGCTCCAGGTCTTGGATCAGCCCCAGCATTTT	CASSLRGLQVLDQPQHF
TRBV4-3	TRBD1	TRBJ1-1	.	TGCGCCAGCAGCCTACATCGGACAGGGACCACTGAAGCTTTCTTT	CASSLHRTGTTEAFF
TRBV28	TRBD1	TRBJ1-5	.	TGTGCCAGCAGTACTCAGGGGGCCCTTGGCAATCAGCCCCAGCATTTT	CASSTQGALGNQPQHF
TRBV5-6	.	TRBJ2-5	.	TGTGCCAGCAGCTTGAAAATGCTTAACTACGAAGAAAGAGAGACCCAGTACTTC	CASSLKMLNYEERETQYF
TRBV27	TRBD2	TRBJ2-3	.	TGTGCCAGCACTTCCTCGGGATTGGCGGGGGGGGGATATACGCAGTATTTT	CASTSSGLAGGGYTQYF
TRBV28	TRBD1	TRBJ1-6	.	TGTGCCAGCAGTTCGAGACAGGGGACCTATAATTCACCCCTCCACTTT	CASSSRQGTYNSPLHF
TRBV5-4	.	TRBJ1-6	.	TGTGCCAGCAGCTTCACAGGGATCTCACCCCTCCACTTT	CASSFTGISPLHF
TRBV5-1	TRBD1	TRBJ1-1	.	TGCGCCAGCAGCTCCGCAGGGGGCGCGGTGAACACTGAAGCTTTCTTT	CASSSAGGAVNTEAFF
TRBV5-1	TRBD2	TRBJ2-3	.	TGCGCCAGCAGCTTAGCGGGGGGAGATACGCAGTATTTT	CASSLAGGDTQYF
TRBV2	.	TRBJ1-2	.	TGTGCCAGCAGTAAGGGAGGGGGAGATGGCTACACCTTC	CASSKGGGDGYTF
TRBV5-6	.	TRBJ2-7	.	TGTGCCAGCAGCTTGCTAGACGCCTACGAGCAGTACTTC	CASSLLDAYEQYF
TRBV27	TRBD1	TRBJ1-5	.	TGTGCCAGCAGCCCCAATCAGGGGGCTCAGCAGCCCCAGCATTTT	CASSPNQGAQQPQHF
TRBV18	TRBD1	TRBJ1-2	.	TGTGCCAGCTCGACGGGACAGGGGGCAGGTGGCTACACCTTC	CASSTGQGAGGYTF
TRBV29-1	.	TRBJ2-4	.	TGCAGCGCCAGCTCACTAGTTGTGGGCATTCAGTACTTC	CSASSLVVGIQYF
TRBV2	TRBD1	TRBJ2-7	.	TGTGCCAGCACCACAGGGGGACAGGTCCCCTACGAGCAGTACTTC	CASTTGGQVPYEQYF
TRBV5-6	.	TRBJ1-2	few	TGTGCCAGCAGCTTGGGGCTAGATAACTATGGCTACACCTTC	CASSLGLDNYGYTF
TRBV21-1	.	TRBJ1-2	.	TGTGCCAGCAGCAAGATGACAGGGGGGCCTTATGGCTACACCTTC	CASSKMTGGPYGYTF
TRBV29-1	.	TRBJ2-7	once	TGCAGCGTTTCAGGGGCCTACGAGCAGTACTTC	CSVSGAYEQYF
TRBV11-1	TRBD1	TRBJ2-7	few	TGTGCCAGCAGCACGGACAGGGACTACGAGCAGTACTTC	CASSTDRDYEQYF
TRBV30	TRBD1	TRBJ1-1	.	TGTGCCTGGAGTGTCCGACAGGGGGCAACTGAAGCTTTCTTT	CAWSVRQGATEAFF
TRBV7-7	.	TRBJ1-1	.	TGTGCCAGCAGCTCGACACCAAACACTGAAGCTTTCTTT	CASSSTPNTEAFF
TRBV10-1	.	TRBJ1-5	.	TGCGCCAGTCAGAGACAGACCAGCAATCAGCCCCAGCATTTT	CASQRQTSNQPQHF
TRBV11-2	TRBD1	TRBJ2-6	.	TGTGCCAGCAGCTTCGGAACAGGGGGCGCTGGGGCCAACGTCCTGACTTTC	CASSFGTGGAGANVLTF
TRBV19	TRBD1	TRBJ1-3	few	TGTGCCAGTCATGACAGGGGAAATGGAAACACCATATATTTT	CASHDRGNGNTIYF
TRBV13	.	TRBJ2-3	once	TGTGCCAGCTCCGACCCGACAGAAAAAAGCACAGATACGCAGTATTTT	CASSDPTEKSTDTQYF
TRBV19	.	TRBJ2-5	.	TGTGCCAGTTCGATTTCCGTCTCGGGTGAGACCCAGTACTTC	CASSISVSGETQYF
TRBV5-1	.	TRBJ1-2	.	TGCGCCAGCAGCTTGGCATTTGGCAGAGGATATGGCTACACCTTC	CASSLAFGRGYGYTF
TRBV5-1	.	TRBJ1-3	.	TGCGCCAGCAGCCCCGGACTGGGCTCTGGAAACACCATATATTTT	CASSPGLGSGNTIYF
TRBV27	.	TRBJ2-5	.	TGTGCCAGCAGCCGCCCAGGGGAGACCCAGTACTTC	CASSRPGETQYF
TRBV6-4	.	TRBJ2-3	few	TGTGCCAGCAGTGATGGGACAACGGGGCCAGATACGCAGTATTTT	CASSDGTTGPDTQYF
TRBV13	TRBD1	TRBJ1-1	.	TGTGCCAGCAGCCGACAGGGGAGGAACACTGAAGCTTTCTTT	CASSRQGRNTEAFF
TRBV6-5	.	TRBJ2-7	once	TGTGCCAGCAGTCCCCGGAGGGGACCCTACGAGCAGTACTTC	CASSPRRGPYEQYF
TRBV20-1	.	TRBJ2-7	.	TGCAGTGTGAGGGGGGGCTACGAGCAGTACTTC	CSVRGGYEQYF
TRBV23-1	.	TRBJ1-2	once	TGCGCCAGCAGTCAGTTCCGGGACACTCTCGGCTATGGCTACACCTTC	CASSQFRDTLGYGYTF
TRBV2	TRBD2	TRBJ2-5	.	TGTGCCAGCAGTGATAGTCGTCCTAGCGGGGGGGAAGAGACCCAGTACTTC	CASSDSRPSGGEETQYF
TRBV27	.	TRBJ2-7	.	TGTGCCAGCAGTGCCACAGGATCCAGGGGCTACGAGCAGTACTTC	CASSATGSRGYEQYF
TRBV2	.	TRBJ2-3	.	TGTGCCAGCAGCCCCGTGGCTGGCAGGAGCACAGATACGCAGTATTTT	CASSPVAGRSTDTQYF